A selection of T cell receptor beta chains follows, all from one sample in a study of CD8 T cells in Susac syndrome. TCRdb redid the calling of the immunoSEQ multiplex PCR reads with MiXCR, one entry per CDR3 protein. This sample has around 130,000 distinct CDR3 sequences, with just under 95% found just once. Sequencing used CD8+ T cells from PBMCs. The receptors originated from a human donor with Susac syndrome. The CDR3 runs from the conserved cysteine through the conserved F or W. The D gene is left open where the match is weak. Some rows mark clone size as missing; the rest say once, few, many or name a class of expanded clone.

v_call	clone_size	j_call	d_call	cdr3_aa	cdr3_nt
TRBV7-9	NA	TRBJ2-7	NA	CASSVIYEQYF	TGTGCCAGCAGCGTCATCTACGAGCAGTACTTC
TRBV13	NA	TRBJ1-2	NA	CASSLFAFIEGMGIGYTF	TGTGCCAGCAGCTTATTCGCCTTTATTGAGGGGATGGGAATTGGCTACACCTTC
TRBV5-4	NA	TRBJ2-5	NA	CASSLVVEETQYF	TGTGCCAGCAGCTTGGTCGTGGAGGAGACCCAGTACTTC
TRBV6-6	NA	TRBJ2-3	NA	CASSYNTDTQYF	TGTGCCAGCAGTTATAACACAGATACGCAGTATTTT
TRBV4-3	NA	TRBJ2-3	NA	CASSHQTLDTQYF	TGCGCCAGCAGCCACCAAACTCTAGATACGCAGTATTTT
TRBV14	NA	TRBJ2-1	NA	CASSQLLGGNEQFF	TGTGCCAGCAGCCAACTTCTAGGGGGGAATGAGCAGTTCTTC
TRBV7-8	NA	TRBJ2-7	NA	CASSPGLEQYF	TGTGCCAGCAGCCCCGGTCTCGAGCAGTACTTC
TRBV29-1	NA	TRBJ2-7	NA	CSVRETYEQYF	TGCAGCGTTAGGGAGACTTACGAGCAGTACTTC
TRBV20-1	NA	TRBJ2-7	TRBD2	CSARERGGPYEQYF	TGCAGTGCTAGAGAGCGGGGGGGCCCCTACGAGCAGTACTTC
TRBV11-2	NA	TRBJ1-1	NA	CASSPAREGSSTEAFF	TGTGCCAGCAGCCCCGCCCGTGAGGGATCGTCCACTGAAGCTTTCTTT
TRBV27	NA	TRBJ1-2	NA	CASSPVGTNYGYTF	TGTGCCAGCAGCCCTGTCGGCACTAACTATGGCTACACCTTC
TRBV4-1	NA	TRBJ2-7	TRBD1	CASSQGDRALSYEQYF	TGCGCCAGCAGCCAAGGGGACAGGGCGTTATCCTACGAGCAGTACTTC
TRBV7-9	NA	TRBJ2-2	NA	CASSPLGQNTGELFF	TGTGCCAGCAGCCCGCTCGGACAGAACACCGGGGAGCTGTTTTTT
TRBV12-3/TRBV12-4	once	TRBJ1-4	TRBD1	CASSSRTGKGEKLFF	TGTGCCAGCAGTTCCAGGACAGGGAAAGGGGAAAAACTGTTTTTT
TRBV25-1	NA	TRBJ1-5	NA	CASSDGGMNQPQHF	TGTGCCAGCAGTGACGGTGGGATGAATCAGCCCCAGCATTTT
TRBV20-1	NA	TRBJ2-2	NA	CSASPGGVNTGELFF	TGCAGTGCTAGTCCAGGGGGGGTAAACACCGGGGAGCTGTTTTTT
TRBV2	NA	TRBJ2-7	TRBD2	CASSAAVAGVHEQYF	TGTGCCAGCAGCGCTGCGGTAGCGGGTGTCCACGAGCAGTACTTC
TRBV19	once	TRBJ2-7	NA	CASSTSAGTLNEQYF	TGTGCCAGTAGTACCTCGGCCGGGACTCTCAACGAGCAGTACTTC
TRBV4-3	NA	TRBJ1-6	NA	CASSRSTEGNSPLHF	TGCGCCAGCAGCCGCTCTACTGAGGGAAATTCACCCCTCCACTTT